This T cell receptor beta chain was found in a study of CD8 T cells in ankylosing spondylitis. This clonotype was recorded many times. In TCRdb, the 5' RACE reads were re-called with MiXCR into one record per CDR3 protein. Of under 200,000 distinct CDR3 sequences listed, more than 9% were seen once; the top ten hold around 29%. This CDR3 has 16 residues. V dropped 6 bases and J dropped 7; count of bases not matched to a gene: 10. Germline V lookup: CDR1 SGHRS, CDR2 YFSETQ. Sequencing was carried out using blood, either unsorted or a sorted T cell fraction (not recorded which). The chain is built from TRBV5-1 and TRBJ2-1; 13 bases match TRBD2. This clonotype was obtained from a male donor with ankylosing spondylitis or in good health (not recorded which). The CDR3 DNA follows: TGCGCCAGCAACCCCGGGACTAGCGGGACGGTGAATGAGCAGTTCTTC. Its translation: CASNPGTSGTVNEQFF.